These 30 T cell receptor beta chains share one sample of origin, sequenced in a study of shared clonotypes between healthy human individuals. Here immunoSEQ multiplex PCR was the method, and the copy in TCRdb shows in-frame clones only, minus some. The repertoire includes 800,000 to 1,200,000 clones, more than 75% of them detected once, and 0.52% sits in the top ten. The specimen was memory CD4+ T cells from PBMCs. The subset was: CD45RA-negative fraction. These TCRs come from a man aged 18 to 29 in good health. Some clones in this sample may be carry-over from other donors' samples.

The J gene is TRBJ2-3, the V gene TRBV2; D is possibly TRBD1 (5 bases). The V end was cut by 9 bases, the J end by 6 bases, with 13 bases between. Germline CDR1 is SNHLY and CDR2 is FYNNEI. This CDR3 spans 12 amino acids. The CDR3 spells CASAGPADTQYF. The CDR3 bases are TGTGCCAGTGCAGGGCCAGCCGATACGCAGTATTTT.

This clone was counted only a few times. The CDR3 bases are TGCGCCAGCAGCTTGTACGATGGACAGGGGGAGACCCAGTACTTC. Its translation: CASSLYDGQGETQYF. This chain uses TRBV5-1 with TRBJ2-5; 9 positions match TRBD1. The J segment lost 5 bases and the V segment lost 1 base, leaving 6 bases of the junction unmatched. Germline V lookup: CDR1 SGHRS, CDR2 YFSETQ. The CDR3 is 15 residues long.

The V call is TRBV5-1, the J call TRBJ1-3; D gene unclear. Germline V CDR1 and CDR2: SGHRS, YFSETQ. Trimming stripped 2 bases from V and 0 bases from J, with 6 bases between. The CDR3 runs 14 residues. The CDR3 loop is CASSFGLSGNTIYF. The CDR3 nucleotides read TGCGCCAGCAGCTTCGGACTCTCTGGAAACACCATATATTTT. The whole variable domain, filled in from reference TRBV5-1 and TRBJ1-3, reads KAGVTQTPRYLIKTRGQQVTLSCSPISGHRSVSWYQQTPGQGLQFLFEYFSETQRNKGNFPGRFSGRQFSNSRSEMNVSTLELGDSALYLCASSFGLSGNTIYFGEGSWLTVV.

This rearrangement joins TRBV18 to TRBJ2-3, with unresolved D. There are 16 residues in the CDR3. V dropped 3 bases and J dropped 0 bases, with 13 bases sitting between them. Germline assignment: CDR1 KGHSH and CDR2 LQKENI. CDR3 coding DNA: TGTGCCAGCTCACCGGGGTGGGATACTAGCACAGATACGCAGTATTTT. This translates into CASSPGWDTSTDTQYF.

The chain recombines TRBV5-8 with TRBJ2-7, with D possibly matching TRBD1 (6 bases). Per the germline V gene, CDR1 is SGHTS and CDR2 is YDEGEE. This CDR3 has 11 residues. The germline V and J ends were trimmed by 3 bases and 6 bases, with 7 bases remaining between them. In DNA form, the CDR3 reads TGTGCCAGCAGCTGGGGGCCCGAGCAGTACTTC. Amino acid sequence: CASSWGPEQYF. The whole variable domain, filled in from reference TRBV5-8 and TRBJ2-7, reads EAGVTQSPTHLIKTRGQQATLRCSPISGHTSVYWYQQALGLGLQFLLWYDEGEERNRGNFPPRFSGRQFPNYSSELNVNALELEDSALYLCASSWGPEQYFGPGTRLTVT.

The chain recombines TRBV6-1 with TRBJ2-1, with TRBD2 matching 7 bases. CDR1 is MNHNS and CDR2 is SASEGT in the germline V gene. The CDR3 is made up of 14 amino acids. Trimming cost V 7 bases and J 6 bases; bases outside gene matches: 9. The CDR3 is CASTQWRESNEQFF. DNA for the CDR3: TGTGCCAGCACCCAATGGCGGGAGAGCAATGAGCAGTTCTTC.

This clone has only a few counts. Sequence at one end of the junction differs from germline and may be a read error. V gene TRBV11-2 combines with J gene TRBJ2-1; 7 bases map to TRBD1. The CDR3 totals 16 residues. The germline gives CDR1 SGHAT, CDR2 FQNNGV. The CDR3 loop reads CASSLMSGQVYNEQFF. CDR3 DNA: TGTGCCAGTAGCTTGATGTCCGGACAGGTGTACAATGAGCAGTTCTTC.

V gene TRBV5-4 combines with J gene TRBJ2-2; D could derive from TRBD1 or TRBD2 (7 bases each). CDR3 length: 15 residues. V lost 6 bases and J 4 bases, leaving 16 bases between the germline ends. CDR1 is SGHNT, CDR2 YYREEE, per germline (reference sequence). Here the CDR3 DNA reads TGTGCCAGCACATACAGGGGAGGGAGCACCGGGGAGCTGTTTTTT. As protein: CASTYRGGSTGELFF.

The chain recombines TRBV19 with TRBJ2-2; unclear D gene. Trimming cost V 0 bases and J 4 bases, with 9 bases left between them. The length of the CDR3 is 15 residues. CDR1 LNHDA and CDR2 SQIVND come from the germline V gene (reference sequence). The CDR3 DNA reads TGTGCCAGTAGTATAGAGGGCAGATCCACCGGGGAGCTGTTTTTT. This encodes CASSIEGRSTGELFF.

The table lists this clone with a count of one. A much larger clonotype is one base distant, so this may be a read error. The CDR3 is CASSPGTGAYEQYF. The CDR3 DNA is TGTGCCAGCAGCCCCGGGACAGGGGCCTACGAGCAGTACTTC. The rearrangement uses TRBV7-3 and TRBJ2-7; TRBD1 matches 10 bases. Germline CDR1 SGHTA, CDR2 FQGTGA. CDR3 length: 14 amino acids. V shed 5 bases, J shed 2 bases, and the junction held 3 bases outside the gene matches.

Here the CDR3 reads CASSQDRSSGRLQRGTDTQYF. Written as DNA, the CDR3 is TGTGCCAGCAGCCAAGATCGGTCTAGCGGGAGGCTCCAGAGAGGCACAGATACGCAGTATTTT. J is TRBJ2-3 and V is TRBV4-2; TRBD2 matches at 11 bases. The CDR3 contains 21 residues. V trimming: 0 bases; J trimming: 1 base; junction bases outside the gene matches: 15. The germline V gene encodes CDR1 LGHNA and CDR2 YNFKEQ.

V and J are TRBV5-4 and TRBJ2-7; perhaps TRBD2 as D (5 bases). The germline CDR1 and CDR2 sequences are SGHNT and YYREEE (reference sequence). V lost 0 bases, J lost 6 bases, and 13 bases lay in between. The CDR3 consists of 14 residues. For the CDR3, the DNA is TGTGCCAGCAGCTTGGCCCATGCTAGCTCCGAGCAGTACTTC. It translates to CASSLAHASSEQYF.

This sequence joins TRBV9 and TRBJ2-1; D could derive from TRBD1 or TRBD2 (5 bases each). V dropped 6 bases and J dropped 4 bases, with 17 bases sitting between them. CDR3 length: 15 residues. CDR1 is SGDLS, CDR2 YYNGEE, per germline. As DNA, the CDR3 is TGTGCCAGCAATAAACGGGGCGTGGGGTACAATGAGCAGTTCTTC. This codes for CASNKRGVGYNEQFF.

The genes are TRBV6-1 and TRBJ1-5; D may be TRBD1 (6 bases). Germline lookup yields CDR1 MNHNS and CDR2 SASEGT. Deletions cut 10 bases from V and 3 bases from J, with 13 bases between. The CDR3 is 13 residues long. The CDR3 nucleotides are TGTGCCACCCGCGCAGGGGCCAATCAGCCCCAGCATTTT. As protein: CATRAGANQPQHF.

The V and J genes are TRBV6-1 and TRBJ1-5; no clear D. V lost 2 bases to trimming and J lost 9 bases, with 14 bases between them. The CDR3 contains 14 residues. Germline loops: CDR1 MNHNS, CDR2 SASEGT. This CDR3 is CASSENSPEWPQHF. The CDR3 DNA is TGTGCCAGCAGTGAAAACAGCCCGGAATGGCCCCAGCATTTT.

The chain has TRBV6-6 and TRBJ2-7, with D maybe TRBD1 (6 bases). Germline loops: CDR1 MNHNY, CDR2 SVGAGI (reference sequence). The CDR3 consists of 15 residues. The germline V and J ends were trimmed by 5 bases and 4 bases, with 18 bases remaining between them. The CDR3, as DNA: TGTGCCAGCAGTCCCTTGGACAGCGGCGGGTACGAGCAGTACTTC. Its translation: CASSPLDSGGYEQYF.

The rearrangement joins TRBV9 to TRBJ2-7, with D maybe TRBD2 (6 bases). This CDR3 region has 16 residues. Germline V CDR1 and CDR2: SGDLS, YYNGEE. V gave up 4 bases and J gave up 0 bases, with 17 bases separating them. The CDR3 DNA reads TGTGCCAGCAGCCCAGAGGAGGGAGACTACTCCTACGAGCAGTACTTC. Protein sequence: CASSPEEGDYSYEQYF.

This chain uses TRBV6-5 with TRBJ1-1; D possibly corresponds to TRBD1 (5 bases). Trimming removed 6 bases from V and 8 bases from J, with 13 bases in between. The V gene's germline CDR1 is MNHEY and CDR2 SVGAGI. This CDR3 has 12 amino acids. In nucleotides, the CDR3 is TGTGCCAGCAGGGACCAGGGTGGCGAAGCTTTCTTT. Protein sequence: CASRDQGGEAFF.

The chain links TRBV7-9 to TRBJ1-2; TRBD1 is a possible D gene (5 bases). Per germline, CDR1 SEHNR and CDR2 FQNEAQ (reference sequence). Deletions cut 5 bases from V and 5 bases from J, with 15 bases between. The CDR3 extends over 14 amino acids. CDR3 coding DNA: TGTGCCAGCAGCCCAGGGTGGGCGGCTTATGGCTACACCTTC. Translating gives CASSPGWAAYGYTF.

This chain joins TRBV5-1 and TRBJ1-4; tentative D call: TRBD1 (6 bases). This CDR3 has 14 amino acids. Trimming pared 5 bases from V and 7 bases from J, leaving 15 bases between. Germline loops: CDR1 SGHRS, CDR2 YFSETQ. CDR3 in DNA: TGCGCCAGCAGTAGGACAGCCGGTGGTGAAAAACTGTTTTTT. The encoded protein is CASSRTAGGEKLFF.

The rearrangement joins TRBV28 to TRBJ1-6, with no clear D. The CDR3 is 15 amino acids. Deletions cut 7 bases from V and 7 bases from J, with 17 bases between. Germline CDR1 and CDR2: MDHEN and SYDVKM. The CDR3 sequence is CASTLGIGFNSPLHF. CDR3 sequence (DNA): TGTGCCAGCACTCTAGGAATAGGGTTCAATTCACCCCTCCACTTT.

The gene calls are TRBV2 and TRBJ1-4; no clear D. The CDR3 sequence is 15 residues long. Germline CDR1 and CDR2: SNHLY and FYNNEI. V lost 8 bases to trimming and J lost 5 bases, with 18 bases between them. The DNA for the CDR3 is TGTGCCAGCTCTAGACGTGGGGTGGGGAATGAAAAACTGTTTTTT. Its translation is CASSRRGVGNEKLFF.

This clone was seen more than once but under ten times. The chain carries TRBV9 and TRBJ1-4; D not resolved. This CDR3 has 15 residues. Germline V lookup: CDR1 SGDLS, CDR2 YYNGEE. Trimming took 0 bases from V and 1 from J, leaving 7 bases between them. This chain's CDR3 is CASSVGAGTNEKLFF. In nucleotides, the CDR3 is TGTGCCAGCAGCGTAGGGGCAGGAACTAATGAAAAACTGTTTTTT. The variable domain in full, completed from reference TRBV9 and TRBJ1-4, reads DSGVTQTPKHLITATGQRVTLRCSPRSGDLSVYWYQQSLDQGLQFLIQYYNGEERAKGNILERFSAQQFPDLHSELNLSSLELGDSALYFCASSVGAGTNEKLFFGSGTQLSVL.

V gene TRBV11-2 combines with J gene TRBJ2-7; 7 bases align to TRBD1. The junction had 7 bases not matched to a gene; V was cut back by 5 bases and J by 0 bases. Germline CDR1 SGHAT, CDR2 FQNNGV. The length of the CDR3 is 15 residues. The CDR3 coding sequence is TGTGCCAGCAGCATTTCGGGACAGAACTCCTACGAGCAGTACTTC. Protein product: CASSISGQNSYEQYF.

The genes are TRBV14 and TRBJ2-5, with 9 bases aligning to TRBD1. From germline, CDR1 is SGHDN and CDR2 FVKESK. The trim removed 3 bases at V and 2 bases at J, leaving 7 bases unmatched. CDR3 length equals 16 residues. The CDR3 DNA sequence: TGTGCCAGCAGCCACCTACGGACAGGGGAACAAGAGACCCAGTACTTC. Translation: CASSHLRTGEQETQYF.

The chain combines TRBV9 with TRBJ1-4; D remains unclear. The CDR3 spans 14 residues. Trimming stripped 2 bases from V and 2 bases from J, with 7 bases between. The germline CDR1 and CDR2 sequences are SGDLS and YYNGEE. CDR3 in DNA: TGTGCCAGCAGCGTTCGAAGTACTAATGAAAAACTGTTTTTT. Translating gives CASSVRSTNEKLFF.

As for this clone: This may be a read error: a much more frequent sequence differs by one nucleotide. This sample includes further DNA sequences coding for the same CDR3. The V call is TRBV28, the J call TRBJ2-7; D is ambiguous. The V end lost 6 bases, the J end lost 0 bases, and 3 bases lay between the germline ends. The CDR3 is 11 residues long. The germline V gene encodes CDR1 MDHEN and CDR2 SYDVKM. CDR3 sequence reads: CASSNSYEQYF. CDR3 nucleotides: TGTGCCAGCAGCAACTCCTACGAGCAGTACTTC.

The rearrangement links TRBV5-5 to TRBJ1-2, with 8 bases fitting TRBD1. Germline V gene lookup returns CDR1 SGHKS and CDR2 YYEKEE (reference sequence). The CDR3 consists of 16 residues. V lost 4 bases to trimming and J lost 7 bases; unmatched junction nucleotides: 15. CDR3 protein: CASSTSDRAIGPGYTF. CDR3 sequence (DNA): TGTGCCAGCAGCACTTCGGACAGGGCGATAGGGCCTGGCTACACCTTC.

This clone has a handful of counts. The V and J genes are TRBV4-1 and TRBJ1-6; D is possibly TRBD1 (6 bases). V was cut by 0 bases and J by 10 bases, with 13 bases left in between. Germline V gene lookup returns CDR1 MGHRA and CDR2 YSYEKL. CDR3 length: 15 amino acids. CDR3 amino acids: CASSQDSQGNSPLHF. In DNA, the CDR3 is TGCGCCAGCAGCCAAGACTCACAGGGCAACTCACCCCTCCACTTT.

CDR3 region: CASSLQPGGDQPQHF. Written as DNA, the CDR3 is TGCGCCAGCAGCCTTCAGCCGGGGGGCGATCAGCCCCAGCATTTT. V usage is TRBV5-1 and J usage is TRBJ1-5; D may be TRBD1 (6 bases). Looked up from germline, CDR1 is SGHRS and CDR2 is YFSETQ. The CDR3 is 15 residues long. Trimming removed 4 bases from V and 5 bases from J, with 16 bases in between.